Listed below are T cell receptor beta chains from one sample, sequenced in a study of blood T cell repertoires in COVID-19. The method was immunoSEQ multiplex PCR; TCRdb's version includes in-frame clones alone and lacks a portion of them. Of about 310,000 clones listed, about 89% were seen once; the top ten hold approximately 8%. Sequenced material: peripheral blood. The receptors shown here come from a woman aged 45-65 years who had recovered from COVID-19. Each CDR3 is given with its conserved first and last residue. A D gene is named only where the DNA matches it firmly. Size values are once, few and many counts, or a class for expanded clones, and some rows have none.

size,D,J,V,CDR3,DNA
-,-,TRBJ2-7,TRBV11-2,CASSLSGSYEQYF,TGTGCCAGCAGCTTAAGTGGGAGCTACGAGCAGTACTTC
-,TRBD1,TRBJ2-5,TRBV5-5,CASSLEGGLETQYF,TGTGCCAGCAGCTTGGAAGGGGGCTTGGAGACCCAGTACTTC
few,TRBD1,TRBJ1-3,TRBV5-1,CASSLAGQGRNTIYF,TGCGCCAGCAGCTTGGCTGGACAGGGCCGAAACACCATATATTTT
-,TRBD1,TRBJ1-6,TRBV6-5,CASSQGVYNSPLHF,TGTGCCAGCAGTCAGGGGGTCTATAATTCACCCCTCCACTTT
-,TRBD2,TRBJ2-7,TRBV30,CAWSSGGPWEEQYF,TGTGCCTGGAGCTCGGGAGGGCCTTGGGAAGAGCAGTACTTC
-,TRBD1,TRBJ2-7,TRBV7-8,CASSGTGQTTTYEQYF,TGTGCCAGCAGCGGAACGGGACAGACTACCACCTACGAGCAGTACTTC
-,-,TRBJ1-6,TRBV6-1,CASSEALGALHF,TGTGCCAGCAGTGAAGCCCTCGGGGCCCTCCACTTT
-,-,TRBJ1-2,TRBV9,CASSVAPDTEYGYTF,TGTGCCAGCAGCGTAGCCCCCGACACAGAATATGGCTACACCTTC
-,-,TRBJ2-5,TRBV5-6,CASSPWGGGETQYF,TGTGCCAGCAGCCCCTGGGGAGGGGGAGAGACCCAGTACTTC
-,TRBD1,TRBJ2-2,TRBV5-5,CASGQGNTGELFF,TGTGCCAGCGGACAGGGGAACACCGGGGAGCTGTTTTTT
-,-,TRBJ1-6,TRBV28,CASSFRQYNSPLHF,TGTGCCAGCAGTTTCAGGCAGTATAATTCACCCCTCCACTTT
few,TRBD1,TRBJ2-2,TRBV11-3,CASSLTGGNTGELFF,TGTGCCAGCAGCTTGACAGGGGGAAACACCGGGGAGCTGTTTTTT
-,-,TRBJ1-2,TRBV4-1,CASSLLGGGGYTF,TGCGCCAGCAGCCTCCTGGGGGGGGGCGGCTACACCTTC
once,-,TRBJ1-1,TRBV6-4,CASSAGGVGTEAFF,TGTGCCAGCAGTGCCGGAGGTGTCGGCACTGAAGCTTTCTTT
-,TRBD2,TRBJ2-5,TRBV30,CAVRGGGETQYF,TGTGCCGTACGGGGGGGCGGAGAGACCCAGTACTTC
-,-,TRBJ1-2,TRBV18,CASSLRTDGTQNYGYTF,TGTGCCAGCTCACTTCGCACAGACGGGACACAAAACTATGGCTACACCTTC
-,-,TRBJ2-7,TRBV20-1,CSARDRDEQYF,TGCAGTGCTAGAGATCGCGACGAGCAGTACTTC
-,-,TRBJ1-2,TRBV6-2/TRBV6-3,CASSPGQRNYGYTF,TGTGCCAGCAGTCCCGGACAGCGTAACTATGGCTACACCTTC
-,-,TRBJ1-3,TRBV2,CASRRAVSGNTIYF,TGTGCCAGTAGGAGGGCGGTCTCTGGAAACACCATATATTTT
-,-,TRBJ1-1,TRBV9,CASSPTHTEAFF,TGTGCCAGCAGCCCGACACACACTGAAGCTTTCTTT
few,-,TRBJ1-1,TRBV9,CATTLTDIGISTEAFF,TGTGCCACCACGCTAACGGACATAGGGATTAGCACTGAAGCTTTCTTT
-,-,TRBJ1-2,TRBV10-3,CATHYASGGYGYTF,TGTGCCACACATTACGCTTCGGGAGGCTATGGCTACACCTTC
once,-,TRBJ1-1,TRBV6-5,CASSYMGTKGAFF,TGTGCCAGCAGTTACATGGGGACAAAGGGAGCTTTCTTT
once,-,TRBJ1-2,TRBV29-1,CSVGGRARYGYTF,TGCAGCGTTGGGGGCCGGGCCCGATATGGCTACACCTTC
-,-,TRBJ1-2,TRBV6-2/TRBV6-3,CASSSRPLRGGYTF,TGTGCCAGCAGTTCAAGACCCCTCAGGGGCGGCTACACCTTC
-,TRBD1,TRBJ1-5,TRBV19,CATRDRGKGNQPQHF,TGTGCCACCCGAGACAGGGGGAAGGGCAATCAGCCCCAGCATTTT
-,TRBD1,TRBJ2-1,TRBV4-3,CASSQDRDRATSSYNEQFF,TGCGCCAGCAGCCAAGACCGGGACAGGGCAACGAGCTCCTACAATGAGCAGTTCTTC
few,TRBD1,TRBJ1-1,TRBV19,CASSRTGTGVKAEAFF,TGTGCCAGTAGTAGAACCGGGACAGGGGTTAAAGCTGAAGCTTTCTTT
-,-,TRBJ1-6,TRBV28,CASSLRTEALHF,TGTGCCAGCAGTTTACGGACAGAGGCCCTCCACTTT
once,TRBD1,TRBJ2-7,TRBV19,CASSNQMRGPYEQYF,TGTGCCAGTAGTAACCAAATGAGGGGGCCCTACGAGCAGTACTTC
-,-,TRBJ2-7,TRBV12-3/TRBV12-4,CATRLEGTYEQYF,TGTGCCACCCGACTAGAGGGGACCTACGAGCAGTACTTC
-,TRBD2,TRBJ2-5,TRBV27,CASSYWAGGVEETQYF,TGTGCCAGCAGTTACTGGGCCGGGGGGGTCGAAGAGACCCAGTACTTC
-,TRBD1,TRBJ2-3,TRBV3-1/TRBV3-2,CASRQGASTDTQYF,TGTGCCAGCAGACAGGGGGCTAGCACAGATACGCAGTATTTT
-,TRBD2,TRBJ2-5,TRBV29-1,CSVRGDGETQYF,TGCAGCGTCCGGGGGGACGGAGAGACCCAGTACTTC
-,-,TRBJ1-5,TRBV19,CASRGRDTYSNQPQHF,TGTGCCAGTAGAGGTCGGGACACATATAGCAATCAGCCCCAGCATTTT
-,-,TRBJ1-1,TRBV7-9,CASSPYTNTEAFF,TGTGCCAGCAGTCCGTACACGAACACTGAAGCTTTCTTT
-,TRBD2,TRBJ2-7,TRBV28,CASSPSGLAPRVDDEQYF,TGTGCCAGCAGTCCCTCGGGACTAGCCCCCAGGGTGGATGACGAGCAGTACTTC
-,-,TRBJ1-6,TRBV6-6,CASTTVNSPLHF,TGTGCCAGCACGACAGTCAATTCACCCCTCCACTTT
-,-,TRBJ2-1,TRBV7-2,CASSQTGSPGQFF,TGTGCCAGCAGCCAGACAGGATCCCCAGGGCAGTTCTTC
-,TRBD1,TRBJ2-1,TRBV15,CATSRVEMTGFDEQFF,TGTGCCACCAGCAGAGTGGAGATGACAGGGTTCGATGAGCAGTTCTTC
-,TRBD1,TRBJ2-3,TRBV7-2,CASRKDRGTDTQYF,TGTGCCAGCAGAAAGGACAGGGGCACAGATACGCAGTATTTT
-,-,TRBJ1-1,TRBV28,CASNFRVGAEAFF,TGTGCCAGCAATTTCAGGGTTGGAGCTGAAGCTTTCTTT
-,-,TRBJ1-1,TRBV29-1,CSVAESLVLLFF,TGCAGCGTAGCTGAGTCATTGGTATTGCTTTTCTTT
-,TRBD1,TRBJ1-4,TRBV28,CASSFLTGLATNEKLFF,TGTGCCAGCAGTTTTTTGACAGGGCTTGCAACTAATGAAAAACTGTTTTTT
-,TRBD2,TRBJ2-1,TRBV30,CAWSVGAGGPDEQFF,TGTGCCTGGAGTGTGGGGGCGGGAGGGCCCGATGAGCAGTTCTTC
-,-,TRBJ1-2,TRBV20-1,CSASDYGYTF,TGCAGTGCTAGCGACTATGGCTACACCTTC
-,TRBD2,TRBJ2-3,TRBV27,CASSLLPSGGPVDTQYF,TGTGCCAGCAGTTTATTGCCTAGCGGGGGGCCTGTAGATACGCAGTATTTT
-,-,TRBJ1-1,TRBV11-2,CASSLERNTEAFF,TGTGCCAGCAGCTTAGAGCGGAACACTGAAGCTTTCTTT